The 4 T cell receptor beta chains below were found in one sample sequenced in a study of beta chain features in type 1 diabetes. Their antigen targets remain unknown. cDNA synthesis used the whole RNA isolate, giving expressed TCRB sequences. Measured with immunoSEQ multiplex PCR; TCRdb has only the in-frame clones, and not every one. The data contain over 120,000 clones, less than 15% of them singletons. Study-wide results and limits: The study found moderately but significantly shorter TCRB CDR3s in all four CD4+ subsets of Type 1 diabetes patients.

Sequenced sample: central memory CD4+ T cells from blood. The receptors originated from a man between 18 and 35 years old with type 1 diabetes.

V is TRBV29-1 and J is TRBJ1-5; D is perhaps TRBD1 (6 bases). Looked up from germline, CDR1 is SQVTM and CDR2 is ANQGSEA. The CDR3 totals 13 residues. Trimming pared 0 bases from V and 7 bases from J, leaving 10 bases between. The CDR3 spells CSVEEGGGQPQHF. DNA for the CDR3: TGCAGCGTTGAAGAAGGGGGGGGCCAGCCCCAGCATTTT.

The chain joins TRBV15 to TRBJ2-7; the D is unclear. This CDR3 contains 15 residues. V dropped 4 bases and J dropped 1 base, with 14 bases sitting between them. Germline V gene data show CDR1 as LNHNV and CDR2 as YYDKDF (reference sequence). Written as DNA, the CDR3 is TGTGCCACCAGCATTCTCCCTGGCGGATCCTACGAGCAGTACTTC. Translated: CATSILPGGSYEQYF.

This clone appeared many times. The DNA of the CDR3 is TGTGCCATCAGTGGAGCGGGGAGCACAGATACGCAGTATTTT. It specifies CAISGAGSTDTQYF. The chain joins TRBV10-3 to TRBJ2-3; 7 bases are shared with TRBD2. The V gene's germline CDR1 is ENHRY and CDR2 SYGVKD. CDR3 length: 14 residues. V was pared by 4 bases and J by 0 bases, with 1 base of the junction left unmatched.

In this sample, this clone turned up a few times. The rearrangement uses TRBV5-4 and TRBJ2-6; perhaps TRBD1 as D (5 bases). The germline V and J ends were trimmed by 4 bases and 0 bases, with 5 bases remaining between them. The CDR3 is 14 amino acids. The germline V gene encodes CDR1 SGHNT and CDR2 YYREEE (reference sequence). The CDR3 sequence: CASSTGSGANVLTF. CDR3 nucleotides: TGTGCCAGCAGCACAGGCTCTGGGGCCAACGTCCTGACTTTC.